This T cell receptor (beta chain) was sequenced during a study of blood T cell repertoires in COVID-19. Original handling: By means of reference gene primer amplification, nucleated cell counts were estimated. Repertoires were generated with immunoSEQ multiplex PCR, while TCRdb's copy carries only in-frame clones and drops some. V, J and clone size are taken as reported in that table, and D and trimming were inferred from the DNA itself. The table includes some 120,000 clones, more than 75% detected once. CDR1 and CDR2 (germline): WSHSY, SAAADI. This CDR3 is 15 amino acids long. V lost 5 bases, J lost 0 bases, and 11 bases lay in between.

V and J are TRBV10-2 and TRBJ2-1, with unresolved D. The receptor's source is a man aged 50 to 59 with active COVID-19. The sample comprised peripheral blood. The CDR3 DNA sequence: TGCGCCAGCAGTACGAGTATGAGCTCCTACAATGAGCAGTTCTTC. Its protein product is CASSTSMSSYNEQFF.